This record concerns one T cell receptor (beta chain) sequence. Antigen specificity is unknown. This sample is drawn from a study of vaccination effects on CD4 cells after COVID-19. Across the whole study: Post-vaccine samples followed the second dose by a median of 72 days.

The method was immunoSEQ multiplex PCR; TCRdb's version includes in-frame clones alone and lacks a portion of them. The data hold around 50,000 clones, with roughly three quarters observed a single time. General observations from the study: The study found marked clonal contraction of infection- and vaccine-induced clones late after vaccination.

It was after approximately 11 days of culture that CD4+ T cells were isolated. BNT162b2 vaccine or mRNA-1273 vaccine was given to participants in two doses. Neither prior SARS-CoV-2 infection nor positive nucleocapsid antibodies were present in the vaccine recipients. A half-volume exchange with IL-2 medium occurred on days 3 and 7. The CDR3 runs 16 residues. Germline V gene lookup returns CDR1 LNHNV and CDR2 YYDKDF (reference sequence). V shed 3 bases, J shed 7 bases, and the junction held 9 bases outside the gene matches. Material: CD4+ T cells from PBMCs cultured without peptide, obtained after COVID-19 vaccination. The sequence derives from a human donor who received a COVID-19 vaccine. The chain has TRBV15 and TRBJ1-2; 12 bases align to TRBD1. CDR3 region: CATSSRDRGRFGGYTF. The CDR3 DNA reads TGTGCCACCAGCAGTCGGGACAGGGGGCGGTTTGGTGGCTACACCTTC.